This T cell receptor beta chain came from a study of early T cells in non-severe SARS-CoV-2 infection. The CDR3 covers 13 residues. Germline lookup yields CDR1 SGHRS and CDR2 YFSETQ. Between the trimmed V and J ends, which lost 4 bases and 6 bases, there was a span of 12 bases. There are many counts of this clonotype. TCRdb re-derived calls from the 5' RACE reads in MiXCR, one entry per CDR3 protein. The data hold tens of thousands of distinct CDR3 sequences, with about 3.9% observed a single time. The receptor's source is an adult who was a healthcare worker with PCR-confirmed SARS-CoV-2 infection or an uninfected control (not recorded which). The sample was whole blood. J is TRBJ2-3 and V is TRBV5-1; D gene unclear. CDR3 protein: CASSHKGRDTQYF. The CDR3 DNA follows: TGCGCCAGCAGCCATAAAGGTCGTGATACGCAGTATTTT.